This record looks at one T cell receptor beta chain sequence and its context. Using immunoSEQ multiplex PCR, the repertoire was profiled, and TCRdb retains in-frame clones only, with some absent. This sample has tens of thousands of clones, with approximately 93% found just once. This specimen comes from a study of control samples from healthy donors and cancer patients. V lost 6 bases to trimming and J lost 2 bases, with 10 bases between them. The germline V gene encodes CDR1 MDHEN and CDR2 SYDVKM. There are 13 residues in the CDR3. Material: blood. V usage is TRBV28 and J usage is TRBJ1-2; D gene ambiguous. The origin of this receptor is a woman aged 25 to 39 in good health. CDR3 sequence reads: CASSTEQNYGYTF. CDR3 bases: TGTGCCAGCAGCACGGAACAGAACTATGGCTACACCTTC.